The 26 T cell receptor beta chains below all came from one sample that was sequenced in a study of T cell clonotyping in hematopoietic cell transplantation. The time point is: recipient sample about 28 days before transplant, after cytoreduction. Measured with immunoSEQ multiplex PCR; TCRdb has only the in-frame clones, and not every one. The sample yields roughly 18,000 clones, approximately 85% seen once. Sequenced here: peripheral blood mononuclear cells, sampled before stem cell transplant. The receptors stem from a man aged 45-65 years with acute myeloid leukemia. Some clones in this sample may be carry-over from other donors' samples.

The chain uses TRBV5-8 and TRBJ2-2; D unclear. This CDR3 has 16 amino acids. V lost 2 bases and J 0 bases, leaving 11 bases between the germline ends. The germline V gene has CDR1 SGHTS and CDR2 YDEGEE. The CDR3 is CASSFLTHTNTGELFF. CDR3 sequence (DNA): TGTGCCAGCAGCTTCCTGACCCATACGAACACCGGGGAGCTGTTTTTT.

CDR3 residues: CASSFLASATNEKLFF. CDR3 bases: TGTGCCAGCAGCTTCCTAGCTAGTGCAACTAATGAAAAACTGTTTTTT. The rearrangement links TRBV7-2 to TRBJ1-4, with unresolved D. Germline-derived CDR1 and CDR2 are SGHTA and FQGNSA. Deletions cut 3 bases from V and 0 bases from J, with 11 bases between. The CDR3 is made up of 16 amino acids.

This chain connects TRBV29-1 to TRBJ1-2; 8 bases are shared with TRBD1. Trimming took 4 bases from V and 8 from J; bases not matched to a gene: 6. The germline CDR1 and CDR2 sequences are SQVTM and ANQGSEA. The CDR3 sequence is 12 residues long. The CDR3 bases are TGCAGCGTTGGGGGACAGGTACGAGGCTACACCTTC. This gives the protein CSVGGQVRGYTF.

The V call is TRBV9, the J call TRBJ2-7; D remains unclear. The CDR3 has 13 residues. Trimming took off 0 bases at V and 3 bases at J, with 7 bases between the two ends. The germline CDR1 and CDR2 sequences are SGDLS and YYNGEE. The CDR3: CASSVDENYEQYF. The CDR3 DNA reads as TGTGCCAGCAGCGTAGATGAGAACTACGAGCAGTACTTC. The variable domain in full, with the rest retrieved from reference TRBV9 and TRBJ2-7, is DSGVTQTPKHLITATGQRVTLRCSPRSGDLSVYWYQQSLDQGLQFLIQYYNGEERAKGNILERFSAQQFPDLHSELNLSSLELGDSALYFCASSVDENYEQYFGPGTRLTVT.

The chain employs TRBV7-2 and TRBJ2-1, with D possibly TRBD2 on 7 matching bases. V gave up 5 bases and J gave up 2 bases, with 22 bases separating them. The CDR3 has 18 amino acids. Germline lookup yields CDR1 SGHTA and CDR2 FQGNSA. The CDR3 loop is CASSPGGGGLLTYNEQFF. The CDR3 DNA sequence: TGTGCCAGCAGCCCCGGGGGCGGGGGCCTCCTGACCTACAATGAGCAGTTCTTC.

The chain employs TRBV19 and TRBJ2-2, with 7 bases matching TRBD1. Germline values: CDR1 LNHDA, CDR2 SQIVND (reference sequence). The CDR3 has 15 amino acids. With 3 bases clipped from V and 1 base from J, the junction kept 2 bases outside the gene matches. In DNA form, the CDR3 reads TGTGCCAGTAGTATGAGACAGGGGAACACCGGGGAGCTGTTTTTT. The encoded protein is CASSMRQGNTGELFF.

This clone was picked up a small number of times. This chain links TRBV6-5 with TRBJ1-1; possible D gene TRBD1, 5 bases. The CDR3 has 12 amino acids. Looked up from germline, CDR1 is MNHEY and CDR2 is SVGAGI. Trimming took 5 bases from V and 8 from J, leaving 12 bases between them. CDR3 bases: TGTGCCAGCAGTCCCTCCGGGGCCGAAGCTTTCTTT. Translation: CASSPSGAEAFF.

The V call is TRBV7-2, the J call TRBJ2-7; TRBD2 agrees at 12 bases. From germline, CDR1 is SGHTA and CDR2 FQGNSA. Trimming cost V 5 bases and J 2 bases; bases outside gene matches: 4. This CDR3 contains 15 residues. CDR3 in amino acids: CASSTSSGGAYEQYF. The CDR3 DNA reads as TGTGCCAGCAGCACGTCTAGCGGGGGGGCCTACGAGCAGTACTTC.

The gene calls are TRBV4-1 and TRBJ2-5, with 9 bases fitting TRBD2. The CDR3 contains 17 residues. V was pared by 1 base and J by 5 bases, with 11 bases of the junction left unmatched. CDR1 is MGHRA, CDR2 YSYEKL, per germline. CDR3: CASSQAAGTSKGETQYF. CDR3 sequence (DNA): TGCGCCAGCAGCCAAGCCGCCGGGACTAGCAAGGGGGAGACCCAGTACTTC.

The CDR3 here is CASSYSPPSFLYEQYF. In DNA, the CDR3 is TGTGCCAGCAGTTACTCTCCTCCATCCTTCCTCTACGAGCAGTACTTC. J is TRBJ2-7 and V is TRBV6-5; no definite D call. Germline CDR1 reads MNHEY; CDR2 reads SVGAGI. V lost 0 bases and J 3 bases, leaving 15 bases between the germline ends. This CDR3 contains 16 residues.

V is TRBV27 and J is TRBJ1-1; 8 bases match TRBD1. Unmatched junction bases numbered 5, after V lost 5 bases and J lost 0 bases. The CDR3 is 15 amino acids. Germline values: CDR1 MNHEY, CDR2 SMNVEV (reference sequence). CDR3 amino acids: CASSPWTGLNTEAFF. In DNA, the CDR3 is TGTGCCAGCAGTCCGTGGACAGGGTTGAACACTGAAGCTTTCTTT.

This clone showed up just a few times. The gene calls are TRBV7-2 and TRBJ2-1; TRBD2 agrees at 9 bases. The germline V gene has CDR1 SGHTA and CDR2 FQGNSA. This CDR3 has 19 amino acids. V lost 1 base to trimming and J lost 1 base; unmatched junction nucleotides: 11. The CDR3 DNA is TGTGCCAGCAGCTTAGACTCGGCTAGCGGGGCGACGTCCTACAATGAGCAGTTCTTC. Translation gives CASSLDSASGATSYNEQFF.

J is TRBJ1-2 and V is TRBV10-3; 7 bases line up with TRBD1. CDR1 and CDR2 from the germline V gene are ENHRY and SYGVKD. V shed 11 bases and J 5 bases; nucleotides not matched to a gene: 8. The CDR3 spans 12 residues. CDR3 in amino acids: CALGGGGYGYTF. The CDR3 coding sequence is TGTGCCCTCGGAGGGGGCGGGTATGGCTACACCTTC.

This chain connects TRBV15 to TRBJ2-7, with 10 bases lining up with TRBD1. This CDR3 is built from 17 residues. Germline V gene sequence: CDR1 LNHNV, CDR2 YYDKDF (reference sequence). The V and J ends lost 5 bases and 3 bases, in that order; junction bases with no gene match: 13. CDR3 sequence (DNA): TGTGCCACCAGCGGGACCGACCGGACAGGGGGGATCTACGAGCAGTACTTC. Protein product: CATSGTDRTGGIYEQYF.

The chain uses TRBV5-1 and TRBJ1-2; D not certain. With 4 bases removed from V and 0 bases from J, the gap between germline ends came to 10 bases. The germline CDR1 and CDR2 sequences are SGHRS and YFSETQ. This CDR3 contains 14 residues. The CDR3 loop reads CASSGVGANYGYTF. In nucleotides, the CDR3 is TGCGCCAGCAGCGGGGTTGGAGCTAACTATGGCTACACCTTC.

V gene TRBV30 combines with J gene TRBJ2-1; TRBD2 agrees at 13 bases. Germline V lookup: CDR1 GTSNPN, CDR2 SVGIG (reference sequence). The CDR3 sequence is 17 residues long. V trimming: 2 bases; J trimming: 0 bases; junction bases outside the gene matches: 4. CDR3 sequence: CAWSITSGGASYNEQFF. The CDR3 bases are TGTGCCTGGAGTATAACTAGCGGGGGGGCCTCCTACAATGAGCAGTTCTTC. Full variable domain (remainder filled in from reference TRBV30 and TRBJ2-1): SQTIHQWPATLVQPVGSPLSLECTVEGTSNPNLYWYRQAAGRGLQLLFYSVGIGQISSEVPQNLSASRPQDRQFILSSKKLLLSDSGFYLCAWSITSGGASYNEQFFGPGTRLTVL.

The chain uses TRBV10-3 and TRBJ2-5; 12 bases line up with TRBD2. The CDR3 contains 15 residues. V lost 4 bases, J lost 4 bases, and 4 bases stayed unmatched. The germline V gene has CDR1 ENHRY and CDR2 SYGVKD. Here the CDR3 reads CAISVASGGGETQYF. The CDR3 DNA follows: TGTGCCATCAGTGTGGCTAGCGGGGGGGGAGAGACCCAGTACTTC.

The rearrangement links TRBV2 to TRBJ1-5; D is unclear. V dropped 3 bases and J dropped 6 bases, with 12 bases sitting between them. This CDR3 comprises 14 residues. Per the germline V gene, CDR1 is SNHLY and CDR2 is FYNNEI. DNA of the CDR3: TGTGCCAGCAGTGATAAGACACGCGGTCAGCCCCAGCATTTT. Its protein is CASSDKTRGQPQHF.

The V gene is TRBV9, the J gene TRBJ1-3; 10 bases align to TRBD1. Trimming cost V 3 bases and J 4 bases; bases outside gene matches: 1. CDR1 and CDR2 from the germline V gene are SGDLS and YYNGEE. This CDR3 is built from 14 residues. DNA for the CDR3: TGTGCCAGCAGCGCGACAGGGGGCGGAAACACCATATATTTT. As protein: CASSATGGGNTIYF.

V gene TRBV4-1 combines with J gene TRBJ1-1; 7 nucleotides match TRBD1. The length of the CDR3 is 16 residues. V was pared by 3 bases and J by 4 bases, with 11 bases of the junction left unmatched. Germline V CDR1 and CDR2: MGHRA, YSYEKL. The DNA for the CDR3 is TGCGCCAGCAGCCAGGACAGGTCCGCGAGGGCCACTGAAGCTTTCTTT. Residues: CASSQDRSARATEAFF.

The V call is TRBV5-8, the J call TRBJ1-6; D is unclear. Trimming stripped 1 base from V and 8 bases from J, with 13 bases between. The CDR3 is 15 amino acids. Germline values: CDR1 SGHTS, CDR2 YDEGEE. The CDR3 bases are TGTGCCAGCAGCTTGTACGTAATCTCCGATTCACCCCTCCACTTT. Translated, it gives CASSLYVISDSPLHF.

V usage is TRBV10-3 and J usage is TRBJ1-2, with D tentatively TRBD1 (5 bases). CDR1 is ENHRY and CDR2 is SYGVKD in the germline V gene. Trimming left V 4 bases short and J 0 bases short, with 9 bases between. The CDR3 is 14 residues long. CDR3 residues: CAISGGRTNYGYTF. In nucleotides, the CDR3 is TGTGCCATCAGTGGGGGACGGACTAACTATGGCTACACCTTC.

This chain uses TRBV20-1 with TRBJ2-7; a weak D match, TRBD1 (5 bases). Germline V gene lookup returns CDR1 DFQATT and CDR2 SNEGSKA (reference sequence). This CDR3 is 11 amino acids long. Trimming shortened V by 2 bases and J by 5 bases, and 7 bases separated the two germline ends. The CDR3 nucleotides are TGCAGTGCTAGACAGGGTCACGAGCAGTACTTC. Protein product: CSARQGHEQYF.

The J gene is TRBJ1-1, the V gene TRBV11-3; a possible D gene is TRBD1 (5 bases). The CDR3 has 20 residues. V lost 4 bases, J lost 0 bases, and 27 bases lay in between. Germline-derived CDR1 and CDR2 are SGHNT and YENEEA. In DNA, the CDR3 is TGTGCCAGCAGCTCCCCCAGATCGTGGGCGGGGCTGAGAATGAACACTGAAGCTTTCTTT. Residues: CASSSPRSWAGLRMNTEAFF.

This chain uses TRBV7-8 with TRBJ1-4; D is unresolved. From germline, CDR1 is SGHVS and CDR2 FQNEAQ. V was trimmed by 5 bases and J by 8 bases, leaving 12 bases between them. The CDR3 consists of 13 residues. CDR3 sequence: CASSPDSREKLFF. The CDR3 DNA sequence: TGTGCCAGCAGCCCCGACTCTCGGGAAAAACTGTTTTTT.

V gene TRBV27 combines with J gene TRBJ1-1; D gene uncertain. The germline CDR1 and CDR2 sequences are MNHEY and SMNVEV (reference sequence). The CDR3 loop spans 14 amino acids. V lost 4 bases and J 0 bases, leaving 9 bases between the germline ends. The CDR3 DNA sequence: TGTGCCAGCAGTTATGGCGGGCTGAACACTGAAGCTTTCTTT. It translates to CASSYGGLNTEAFF.